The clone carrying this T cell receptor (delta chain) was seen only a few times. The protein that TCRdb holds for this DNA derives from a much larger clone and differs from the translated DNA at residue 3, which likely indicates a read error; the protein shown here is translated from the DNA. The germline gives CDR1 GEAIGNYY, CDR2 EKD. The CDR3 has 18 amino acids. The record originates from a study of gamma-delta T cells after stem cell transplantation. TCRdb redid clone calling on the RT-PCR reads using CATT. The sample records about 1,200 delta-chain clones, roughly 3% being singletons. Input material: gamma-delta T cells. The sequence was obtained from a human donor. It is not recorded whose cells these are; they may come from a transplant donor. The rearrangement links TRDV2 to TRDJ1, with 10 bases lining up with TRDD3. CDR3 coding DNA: TGTGCCTATGACACCGTTGGTGGGGGATACCCTAACACCGATAAACTCATCTTT. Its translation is CAYDTVGGGYPNTDKLIF.